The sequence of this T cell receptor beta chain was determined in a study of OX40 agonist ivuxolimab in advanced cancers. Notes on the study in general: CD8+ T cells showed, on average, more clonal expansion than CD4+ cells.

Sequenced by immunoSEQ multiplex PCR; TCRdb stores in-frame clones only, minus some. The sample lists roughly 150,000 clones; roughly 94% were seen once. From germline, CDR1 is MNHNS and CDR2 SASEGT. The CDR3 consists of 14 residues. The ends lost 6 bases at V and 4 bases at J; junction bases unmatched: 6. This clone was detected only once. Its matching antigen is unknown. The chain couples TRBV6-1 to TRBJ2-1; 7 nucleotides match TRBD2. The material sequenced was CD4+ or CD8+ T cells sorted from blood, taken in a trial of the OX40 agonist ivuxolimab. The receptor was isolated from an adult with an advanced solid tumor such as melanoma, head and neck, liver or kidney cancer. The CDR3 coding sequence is TGTGCCAGCAGGGACCGGGGGGAATACAATGAGCAGTTCTTC. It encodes CASRDRGEYNEQFF.